The 2 T cell receptor beta chains in this list originate from one sample, sequenced in a study of radiation and T cells in renal cell carcinoma. TCRdb's copy holds only in-frame clones and misses some; the assay was immunoSEQ multiplex PCR. This sample carries roughly 13,000 clones, 57% of them seen once, and the ten largest clones take roughly 13%. Treatment here: treatment-naive control, cytoreductive nephrectomy. The source was tumor tissue, collected from a patient whose treatment was nephrectomy without radiotherapy. These receptors all stem from a man aged 50 to 59 with renal cell carcinoma.

This clone was found a few times. This CDR3 reads CASSSQRVGQPQHF. As DNA, the CDR3 is TGTGCCAGCTCCTCCCAGAGGGTAGGTCAGCCCCAGCATTTT. The chain combines TRBV18 with TRBJ1-5; D ambiguous. This CDR3 has 14 residues. Trimming removed 6 bases at V and 6 bases at J, with 15 bases between. Germline V lookup: CDR1 KGHSH, CDR2 LQKENI.

The chain joins TRBV9 to TRBJ2-3; perhaps TRBD2 as D (6 bases). CDR3 length: 14 residues. CDR1 SGDLS and CDR2 YYNGEE come from the germline V gene. Trimming stripped 4 bases from V and 7 bases from J, with 16 bases between. DNA for the CDR3: TGTGCCAGCAGCTCGGGGACTTTTGGGAATACGCAGTATTTT. Translated, it gives CASSSGTFGNTQYF.